The sequence of this T cell receptor beta chain was determined in a study of radiotherapy plus CTLA-4 blockade in lung cancer. The overall study: Disease control was seen in 31% of patients, objective responses in roughly 17%.

This table comes from immunoSEQ multiplex PCR, and its TCRdb copy is limited to in-frame clones, with some not included. This table has under 55,000 clones, under 85% appearing once. Findings and limits, study-wide: Reportedly, early blood T cell clone dynamics best predicted response, with interferon-beta. Tumor-derived TCR clones expanded in blood after radiotherapy plus ipilimumab.

As regards this clone: The antigen is unknown.

The CDR3 contains 14 residues. Germline trimming cut 7 bases from V and 5 bases from J; bases unmatched to any gene: 7. Germline lookup yields CDR1 LNHDA and CDR2 SQIVND (reference sequence). The chain joins TRBV19 to TRBJ2-7, with TRBD1 matching 11 bases. The source was peripheral blood, collected from a patient treated with radiotherapy plus ipilimumab. This TCR was recovered from a human donor with non-small cell lung cancer who had a partial response to radiotherapy plus ipilimumab. This CDR3 is CASTLGQGAHEQYF. The CDR3 DNA is TGTGCCAGTACCTTAGGACAGGGGGCCCACGAGCAGTACTTC.